This TCR beta chain came from a study of blood T cell repertoires in COVID-19. Using immunoSEQ multiplex PCR, the repertoire was profiled, and TCRdb retains in-frame clones only, with some absent. The table has 150,000 to 200,000 clones, about 79% seen once. Participants came from roughly 23 US areas, aged roughly 18 to 89 years. CDR1 and CDR2 from the germline V gene are MNHNY and SVGAGI (reference sequence). V lost 6 bases to trimming and J lost 8 bases, with 23 bases between them. This CDR3 region has 16 residues. The sequence was obtained from a man aged 45 to 65 who had recovered from COVID-19. Source material: PBMCs or T cells enriched from blood (not recorded which). V gene TRBV6-6 combines with J gene TRBJ2-1, with D possibly being TRBD2 (5 bases). The DNA for the CDR3 is TGTGCCAGCAGCCGCGGGCCAACTGGTAGAAGGGATGAGCAGTTCTTC. Protein sequence: CASSRGPTGRRDEQFF.